These 5 T cell receptor beta chains were all obtained from the same sample, sequenced in a study of OX40 agonist ivuxolimab in advanced cancers. The table came from immunoSEQ multiplex PCR; TCRdb's copy has only in-frame clones and leaves some out. The table lists tens of thousands of clones, about four fifths of them singletons. The material was CD4+ or CD8+ T cells sorted from blood, obtained in a trial of the OX40 agonist ivuxolimab. Every receptor here comes from an adult with an advanced solid tumor such as melanoma, head and neck, liver or kidney cancer.

J is TRBJ2-3 and V is TRBV7-2; 10 bases line up with TRBD2. From germline, CDR1 is SGHTA and CDR2 FQGNSA. V gave up 0 bases and J gave up 4 bases; unmatched junction bases: 7. The CDR3 has 17 residues. The CDR3 sequence: CASSLAGAGGQADTQYF. DNA for the CDR3: TGTGCCAGCAGCTTAGCAGGAGCGGGGGGGCAAGCAGATACGCAGTATTTT.

This rearrangement joins TRBV19 to TRBJ2-3, with TRBD2 matching 8 bases. CDR3 length: 17 amino acids. Looked up from germline, CDR1 is LNHDA and CDR2 is SQIVND (reference sequence). V was clipped by 7 bases and J by 2 bases; unmatched bases: 14. The CDR3 nucleotides are TGTGCCAGTACCTCCGCCGGACTAGCTTTTTCCACAGATACGCAGTATTTT. It yields the protein CASTSAGLAFSTDTQYF.

The CDR3 DNA is TGTGCCAGCAGTCCAAGTGAATACAATGAGCAGTTCTTC. Its translation is CASSPSEYNEQFF. The chain uses TRBV28 and TRBJ2-1; no reliable D call. Germline CDR1 is MDHEN and CDR2 is SYDVKM. The CDR3 is 13 amino acids. With 5 bases removed from V and 4 bases from J, the gap between germline ends came to 9 bases.

This clone appeared a few times. V is TRBV5-6 and J is TRBJ1-3, with 8 bases that match TRBD1. CDR1 SGHDT and CDR2 YYEEEE come from the germline V gene. This CDR3 has 14 amino acids. V shed 0 bases, J shed 6 bases, and the junction held 2 bases outside the gene matches. The CDR3 loop reads CASSLAQGENTIYF. The CDR3 DNA follows: TGTGCCAGCAGCTTGGCACAGGGGGAAAACACCATATATTTT. The whole variable domain, filled in from reference TRBV5-6 and TRBJ1-3, reads DAGVTQSPTHLIKTRGQQVTLRCSPKSGHDTVSWYQQALGQGPQFIFQYYEEEERQRGNFPDRFSGHQFPNYSSELNVNALLLGDSALYLCASSLAQGENTIYFGEGSWLTVV.

The chain has TRBV18 and TRBJ2-1, with 7 nucleotides matching TRBD1. The CDR3 spans 14 residues. Germline V lookup: CDR1 KGHSH, CDR2 LQKENI. The V gene end was trimmed by 6 bases and the J gene end by 4 bases; junction bases not matched to a gene: 6. CDR3 sequence (DNA): TGTGCCAGCTCGCCCGGGACAGCTTACAATGAGCAGTTCTTC. Its protein product is CASSPGTAYNEQFF.